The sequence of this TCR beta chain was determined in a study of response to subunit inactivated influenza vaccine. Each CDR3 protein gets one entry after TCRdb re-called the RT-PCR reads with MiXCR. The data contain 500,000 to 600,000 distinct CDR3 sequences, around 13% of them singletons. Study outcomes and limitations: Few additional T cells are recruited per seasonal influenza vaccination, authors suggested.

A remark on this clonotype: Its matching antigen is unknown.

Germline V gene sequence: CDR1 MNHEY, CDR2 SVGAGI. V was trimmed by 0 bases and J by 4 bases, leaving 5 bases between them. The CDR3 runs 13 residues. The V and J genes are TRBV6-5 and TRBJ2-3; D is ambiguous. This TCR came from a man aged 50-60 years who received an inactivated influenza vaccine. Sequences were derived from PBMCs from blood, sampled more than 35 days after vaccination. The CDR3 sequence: CASSYSRADTQYF. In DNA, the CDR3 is TGTGCCAGCAGTTACTCTCGGGCAGATACGCAGTATTTT.